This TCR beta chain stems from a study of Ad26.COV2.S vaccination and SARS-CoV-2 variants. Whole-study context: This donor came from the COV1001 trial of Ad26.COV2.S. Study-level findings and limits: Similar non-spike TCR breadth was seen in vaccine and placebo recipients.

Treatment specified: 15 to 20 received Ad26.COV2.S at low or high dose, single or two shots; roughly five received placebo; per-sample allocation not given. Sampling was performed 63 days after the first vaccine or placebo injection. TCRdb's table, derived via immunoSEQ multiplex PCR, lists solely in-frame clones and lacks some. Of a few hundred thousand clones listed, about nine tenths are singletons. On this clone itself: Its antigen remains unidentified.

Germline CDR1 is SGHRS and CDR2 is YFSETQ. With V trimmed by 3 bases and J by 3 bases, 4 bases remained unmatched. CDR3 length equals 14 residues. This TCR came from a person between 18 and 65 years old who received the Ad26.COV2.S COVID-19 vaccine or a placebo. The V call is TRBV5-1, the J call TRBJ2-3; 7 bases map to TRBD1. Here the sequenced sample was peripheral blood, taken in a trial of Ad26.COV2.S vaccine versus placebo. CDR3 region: CASSWAQGTDTQYF. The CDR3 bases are TGCGCCAGCAGCTGGGCACAGGGGACAGATACGCAGTATTTT.